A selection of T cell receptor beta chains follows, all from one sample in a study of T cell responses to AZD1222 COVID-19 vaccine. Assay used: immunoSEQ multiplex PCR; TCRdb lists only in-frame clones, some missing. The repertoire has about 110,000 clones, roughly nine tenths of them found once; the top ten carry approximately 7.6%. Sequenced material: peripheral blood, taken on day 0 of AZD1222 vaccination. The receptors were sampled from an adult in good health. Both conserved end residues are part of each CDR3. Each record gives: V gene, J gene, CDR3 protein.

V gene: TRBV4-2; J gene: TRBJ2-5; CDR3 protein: CASSLSGGQTQYF
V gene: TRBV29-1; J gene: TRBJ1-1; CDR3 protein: CSVVRDQTTEAFF
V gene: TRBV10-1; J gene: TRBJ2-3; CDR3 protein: CASSERADTQYF
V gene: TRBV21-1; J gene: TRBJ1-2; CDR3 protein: CASSSQGADGYTF
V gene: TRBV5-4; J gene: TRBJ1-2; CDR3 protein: CASRKQGGYGYTF
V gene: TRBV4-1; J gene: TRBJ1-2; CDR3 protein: CASSQAFQLRTYGYTF
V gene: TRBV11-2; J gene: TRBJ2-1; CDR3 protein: CASSAALAALLDEQFF
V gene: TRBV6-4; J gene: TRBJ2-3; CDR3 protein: CASSVRSPDTQYF
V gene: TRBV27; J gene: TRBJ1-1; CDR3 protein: CASRDTVNTEAFF
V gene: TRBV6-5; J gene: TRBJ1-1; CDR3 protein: CASSHGGEAFF
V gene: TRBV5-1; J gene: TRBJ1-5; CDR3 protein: CASSLDGASNQPQHF
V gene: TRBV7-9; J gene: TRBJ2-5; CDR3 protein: CASSPLGLAQETQYF
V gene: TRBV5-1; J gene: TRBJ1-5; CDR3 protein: CASSLDGSNQPQHF
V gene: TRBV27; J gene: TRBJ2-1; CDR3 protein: CASSLLQWNEQFF
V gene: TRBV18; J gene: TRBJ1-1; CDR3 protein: CASSSKHTEAFF
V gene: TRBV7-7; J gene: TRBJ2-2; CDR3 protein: CASSLDLGISGELFF
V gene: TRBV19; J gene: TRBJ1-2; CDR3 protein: CASSRGPSWGPADGYTF
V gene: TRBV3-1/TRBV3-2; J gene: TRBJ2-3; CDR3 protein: CASKACRRGSTDTQYF
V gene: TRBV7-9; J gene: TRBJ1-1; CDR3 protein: CASSLLQDNTEAFF
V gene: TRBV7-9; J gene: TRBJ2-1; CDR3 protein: CASSLELAGGPLEQFF
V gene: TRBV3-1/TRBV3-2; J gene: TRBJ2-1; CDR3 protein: CASSQDRLAGVGEQFF
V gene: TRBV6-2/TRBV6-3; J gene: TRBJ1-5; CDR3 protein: CASSYWDRGNQPQHF
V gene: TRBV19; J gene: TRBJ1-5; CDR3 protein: CASSIFSGTGNQPQHF
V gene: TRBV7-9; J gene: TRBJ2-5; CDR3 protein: CASSLGSSGGPKTQYF
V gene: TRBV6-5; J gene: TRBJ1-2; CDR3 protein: CASSSDPGHTFYGYTF
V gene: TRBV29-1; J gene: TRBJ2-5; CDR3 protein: CSVERGAGETQYF
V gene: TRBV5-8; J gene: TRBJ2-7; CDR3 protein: CASRAQGYEQYF
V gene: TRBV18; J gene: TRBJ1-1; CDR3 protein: CASSPRSDLRSAYTEAFF
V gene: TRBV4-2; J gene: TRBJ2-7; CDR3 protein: CASSQEVAGGHISHEQYF
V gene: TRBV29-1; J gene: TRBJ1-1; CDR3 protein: CSVEGQGGTEAFF
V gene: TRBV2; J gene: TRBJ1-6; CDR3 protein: CASSEVVQNSPLHF
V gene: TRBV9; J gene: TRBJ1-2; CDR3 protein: CASTGGAPGSRLGYTF
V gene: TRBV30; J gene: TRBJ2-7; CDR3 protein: CAWSGSDKKRYF
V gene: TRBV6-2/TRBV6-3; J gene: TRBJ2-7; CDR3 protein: CASSSLGETVYEQYF
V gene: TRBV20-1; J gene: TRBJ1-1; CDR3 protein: CSASRQGMNTEAFF
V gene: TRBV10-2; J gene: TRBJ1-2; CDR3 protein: CASSEAGYGYTF
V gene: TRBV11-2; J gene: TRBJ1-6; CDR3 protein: CASSGRGATLGSPLHF
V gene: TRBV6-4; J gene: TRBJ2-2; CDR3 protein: CASSAYTAPGQSRELFF
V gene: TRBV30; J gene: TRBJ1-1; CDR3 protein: CAWRWVGNTEAFF
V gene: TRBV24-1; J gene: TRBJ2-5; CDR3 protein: CATSGTGQETQYF